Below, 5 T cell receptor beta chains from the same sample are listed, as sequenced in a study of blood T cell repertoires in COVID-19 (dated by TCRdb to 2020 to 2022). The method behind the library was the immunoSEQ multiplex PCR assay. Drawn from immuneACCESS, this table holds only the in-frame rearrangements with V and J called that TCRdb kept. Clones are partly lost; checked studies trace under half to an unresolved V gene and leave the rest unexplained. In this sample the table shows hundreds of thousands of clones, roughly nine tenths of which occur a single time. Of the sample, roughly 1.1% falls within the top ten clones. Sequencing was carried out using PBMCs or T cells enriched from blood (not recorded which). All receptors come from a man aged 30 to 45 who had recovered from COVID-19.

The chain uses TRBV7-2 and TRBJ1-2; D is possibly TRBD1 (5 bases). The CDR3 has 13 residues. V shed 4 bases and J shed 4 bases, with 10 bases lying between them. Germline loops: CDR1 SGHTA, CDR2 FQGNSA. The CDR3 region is CASSSRQTYGYTF. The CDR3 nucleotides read TGTGCCAGCAGCTCAAGACAGACCTATGGCTACACCTTC.

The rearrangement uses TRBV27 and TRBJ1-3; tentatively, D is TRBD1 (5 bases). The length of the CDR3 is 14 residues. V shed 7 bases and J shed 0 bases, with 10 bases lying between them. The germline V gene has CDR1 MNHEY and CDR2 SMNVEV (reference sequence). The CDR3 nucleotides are TGTGCCAGCAAATACAGGAACTCTGGAAACACCATATATTTT. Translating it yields CASKYRNSGNTIYF.

CDR3 loop: CASGFAGGPPNNEQFF. The CDR3 region has the DNA TGTGCTAGTGGTTTTGCGGGAGGGCCTCCTAACAATGAGCAGTTCTTC. The chain couples TRBV12-5 to TRBJ2-1, with 9 bases identical to TRBD2. Germline lookup yields CDR1 LGHNT and CDR2 FRNRAP. The V segment lost 3 bases and the J segment 5 bases; nucleotides outside the gene matches: 8. There are 16 residues in the CDR3.

The CDR3 loop is CASSPIGLVGVSEQFF. Here the CDR3 DNA reads TGTGCCAGCTCACCAATAGGACTAGTGGGGGTAAGTGAGCAGTTCTTC. The rearrangement joins TRBV18 to TRBJ2-1; 7 nucleotides match TRBD2. The CDR3 is 16 residues long. J lost 9 bases, V lost 2 bases, and 13 bases had no gene match. Germline CDR1 KGHSH, CDR2 LQKENI.

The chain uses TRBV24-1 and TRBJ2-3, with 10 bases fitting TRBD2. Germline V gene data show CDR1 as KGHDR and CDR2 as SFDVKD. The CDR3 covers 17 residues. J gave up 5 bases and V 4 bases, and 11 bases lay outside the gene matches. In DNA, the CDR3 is TGTGCCACCAGTGACCCCAGAGCGGGAGGGCCGATAGATACGCAGTATTTT. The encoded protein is CATSDPRAGGPIDTQYF.